This TCR beta chain was sequenced in a study of blood T cell repertoires in COVID-19. Trimming removed 3 bases from V and 4 bases from J; junction bases left unmatched: 6. This CDR3 contains 14 residues. The germline V gene encodes CDR1 LNHDA and CDR2 SQIVND (reference sequence). In the authors' workflow: Scientists estimated how many nucleated cells there were by amplifying reference gene primers. Method: immunoSEQ multiplex PCR; TCRdb's copy keeps in-frame clones and lacks some. That table furnishes V, J and clone size, whereas the DNA furnished D and trimming. The data show 210,000 or so clones, approximately 81% seen once.

Sequenced: peripheral blood. The receptor comes from a woman of 80 years or more with acute or convalescent COVID-19. The genes are TRBV19 and TRBJ2-7; 7 nucleotides line up with TRBD1. The CDR3 nucleotides are TGTGCCAGTAGTATTCAGGGACAGTCTTACGAGCAGTACTTC. This sequence encodes CASSIQGQSYEQYF.